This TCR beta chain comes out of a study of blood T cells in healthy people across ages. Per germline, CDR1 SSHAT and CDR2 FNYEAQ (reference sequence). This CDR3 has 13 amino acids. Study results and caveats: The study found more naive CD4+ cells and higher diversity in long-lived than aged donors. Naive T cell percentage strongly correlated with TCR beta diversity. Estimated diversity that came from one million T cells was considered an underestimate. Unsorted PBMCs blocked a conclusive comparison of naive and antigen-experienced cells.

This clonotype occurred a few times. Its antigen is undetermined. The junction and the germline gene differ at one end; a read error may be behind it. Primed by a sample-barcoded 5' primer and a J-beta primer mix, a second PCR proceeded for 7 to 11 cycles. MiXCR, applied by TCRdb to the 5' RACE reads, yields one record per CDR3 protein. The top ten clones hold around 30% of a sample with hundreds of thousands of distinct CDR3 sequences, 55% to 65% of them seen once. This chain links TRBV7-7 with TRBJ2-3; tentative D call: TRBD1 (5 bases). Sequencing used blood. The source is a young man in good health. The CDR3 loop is CASSLNRGDTQYF. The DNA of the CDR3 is TGTGCTAGCAGCCTTAATAGGGGAGATACGCAGTATTTT.